This T cell receptor (beta chain) was captured in a study of cytomegalovirus exposure and HLA in healthy donors. Study-level results: TCR beta chains numbering some 150 were designated cytomegalovirus-associated.

To note about this clone: Its cognate antigen is unknown.

In the PCR, 60 Vbeta and 13 Jbeta primers were used. Assay: immunoSEQ multiplex PCR; the TCRdb copy retains only in-frame clones and omits some. Altogether approximately 110,000 clones are present, around 70% being singletons, with the ten largest covering around 1.3%. V was clipped by 7 bases and J by 7 bases, with 11 bases between them. Germline V CDR1 and CDR2: MDHEN, SYDVKM. The CDR3 sequence is 13 residues long. Sequenced material: PBMCs. J is TRBJ1-6 and V is TRBV28, with no clear D. The source is a man in his forties in good health and CMV-seronegative. The CDR3 here is CASTSPTNSPLHF. In DNA form, the CDR3 reads TGTGCCAGCACCTCCCCAACAAATTCACCCCTCCACTTT. Full variable domain (rest looked up from reference TRBV28 and TRBJ1-6): DVKVTQSSRYLVKRTGEKVFLECVQDMDHENMFWYRQDPGLGLRLIYFSYDVKMKEKGDIPEGYSVSREKKERFSLILESASTNQTSMYLCASTSPTNSPLHFGNGTRLTVT.